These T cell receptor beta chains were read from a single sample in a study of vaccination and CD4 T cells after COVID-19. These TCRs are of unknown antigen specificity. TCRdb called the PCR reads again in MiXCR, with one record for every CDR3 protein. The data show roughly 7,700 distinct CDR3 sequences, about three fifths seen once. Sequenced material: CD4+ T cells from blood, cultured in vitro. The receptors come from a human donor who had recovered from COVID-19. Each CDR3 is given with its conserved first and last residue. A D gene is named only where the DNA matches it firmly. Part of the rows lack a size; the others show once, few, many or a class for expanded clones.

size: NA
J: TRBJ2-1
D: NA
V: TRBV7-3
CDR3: CASSPAAYNEQFF
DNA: TGTGCCAGCAGCCCCGCCGCCTACAATGAGCAGTTCTTC

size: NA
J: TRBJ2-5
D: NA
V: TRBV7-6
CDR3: CASSQIIQETQYF
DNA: TGTGCCAGCAGCCAGATCATTCAAGAGACCCAGTACTTC

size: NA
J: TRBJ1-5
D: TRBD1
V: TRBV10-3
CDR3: CAISGNRQGNQPQHF
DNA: TGTGCCATCAGTGGGAATCGACAGGGAAATCAGCCCCAGCATTTT

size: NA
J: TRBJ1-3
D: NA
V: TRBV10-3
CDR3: CAISELSENTGNTIYF
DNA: TGTGCCATCAGTGAGCTCTCGGAGAACACTGGAAACACCATATATTTT

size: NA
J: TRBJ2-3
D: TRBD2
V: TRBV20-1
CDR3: CSAGTSGSDTQYF
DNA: TGCAGTGCTGGAACTAGCGGTTCGGATACGCAGTATTTT

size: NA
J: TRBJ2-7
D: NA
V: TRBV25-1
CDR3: CASSESAGGFYEQYF
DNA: TGTGCCAGCAGTGAGTCGGCAGGGGGGTTCTACGAGCAGTACTTC

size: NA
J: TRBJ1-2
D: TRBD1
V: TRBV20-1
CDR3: CSAGTVANYGYTF
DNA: TGCAGTGCCGGGACAGTAGCTAACTATGGCTACACCTTC

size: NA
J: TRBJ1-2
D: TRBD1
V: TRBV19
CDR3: CASSLGLKTGRAEEGTF
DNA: TGTGCCAGTAGTCTGGGGCTCAAGACAGGGAGAGCCGAGGAGGGTACCTTC

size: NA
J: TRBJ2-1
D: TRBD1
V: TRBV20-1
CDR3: CSARDIGQGAYNEQFF
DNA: TGCAGTGCTAGAGATATCGGACAGGGGGCCTACAATGAGCAGTTCTTC

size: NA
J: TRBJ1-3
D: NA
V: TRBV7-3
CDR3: CASSLRGGNTIYF
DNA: TGTGCCAGCAGCTTAAGAGGGGGAAACACCATATATTTT

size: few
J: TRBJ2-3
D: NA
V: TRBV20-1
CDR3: CSASGPPRMDTQYF
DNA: TGCAGTGCCAGTGGACCGCCCCGGATGGATACGCAGTATTTT

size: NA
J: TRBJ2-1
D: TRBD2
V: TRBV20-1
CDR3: CSAESGGASSYNEQFF
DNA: TGCAGTGCAGAAAGCGGGGGGGCTTCGTCCTACAATGAGCAGTTCTTC

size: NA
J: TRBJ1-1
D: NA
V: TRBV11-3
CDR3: CASSRSWGIGNTEAFF
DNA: TGTGCCAGCAGTCGATCTTGGGGGATTGGGAACACTGAAGCTTTCTTT

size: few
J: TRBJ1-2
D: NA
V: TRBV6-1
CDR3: CASRGGAGGYGYTF
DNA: TGTGCCAGCAGAGGTGGGGCTGGGGGATATGGCTACACCTTC

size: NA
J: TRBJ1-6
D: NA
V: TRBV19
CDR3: CASSISAFTVNSPLHF
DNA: TGTGCCAGTAGTATCTCAGCCTTTACGGTGAATTCACCCCTCCACTTT

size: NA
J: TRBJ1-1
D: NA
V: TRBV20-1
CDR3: CSARAHTEAFF
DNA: TGCAGTGCAAGGGCCCACACTGAAGCTTTCTTT

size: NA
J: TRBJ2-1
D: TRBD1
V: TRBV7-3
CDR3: CASSSRTGISNEQFF
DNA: TGTGCCAGCAGCTCAAGGACAGGGATTTCGAATGAGCAGTTCTTC

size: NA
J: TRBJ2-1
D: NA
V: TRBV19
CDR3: CASSPNRRSSYNEQFF
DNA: TGTGCCAGTAGTCCCAATCGGCGGAGCTCCTACAATGAGCAGTTCTTC

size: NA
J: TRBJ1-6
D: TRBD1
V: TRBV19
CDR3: CASRSTGVYNSPLHF
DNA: TGTGCCAGTAGATCGACAGGGGTGTATAATTCACCCCTCCACTTT

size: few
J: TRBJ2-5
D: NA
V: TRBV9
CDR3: CASSPRALQETQYF
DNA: TGTGCCAGCAGCCCTCGAGCGCTCCAAGAGACCCAGTACTTC

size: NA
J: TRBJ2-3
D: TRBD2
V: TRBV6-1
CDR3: CASRPLAGGSDTQYF
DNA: TGTGCCAGCAGACCACTAGCGGGAGGGTCCGATACGCAGTATTTT

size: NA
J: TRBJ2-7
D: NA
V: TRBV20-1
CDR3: CSARDHRLEQYF
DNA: TGCAGTGCTAGAGATCATAGGCTGGAGCAGTACTTC

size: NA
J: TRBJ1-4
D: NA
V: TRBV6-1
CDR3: CASSPDGWNEKLFF
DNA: TGTGCCAGCAGCCCGGACGGATGGAATGAAAAACTGTTTTTT

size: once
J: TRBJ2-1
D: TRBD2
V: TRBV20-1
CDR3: CSARGGSGGLYNEQFF
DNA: TGCAGTGCTAGGGGAGGGAGCGGGGGCCTCTACAATGAGCAGTTCTTC

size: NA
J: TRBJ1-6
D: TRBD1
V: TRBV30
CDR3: CAWSVARTGGHNSPLHF
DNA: TGTGCCTGGAGTGTGGCACGTACAGGGGGACATAATTCACCCCTCCACTTT

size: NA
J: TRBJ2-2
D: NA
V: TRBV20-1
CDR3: CSARRGTNTGELFF
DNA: TGCAGTGCTAGGCGGGGCACGAACACCGGGGAGCTGTTTTTT

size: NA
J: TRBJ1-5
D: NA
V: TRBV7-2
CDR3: CASSLVQGSGQPQHF
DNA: TGTGCCAGCAGCTTAGTCCAGGGTTCAGGGCAGCCCCAGCATTTT

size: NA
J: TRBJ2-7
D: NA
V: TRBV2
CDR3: CASSEGRRWLSYEQYF
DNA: TGTGCCAGCAGTGAGGGGCGGCGGTGGTTGAGCTACGAGCAGTACTTC

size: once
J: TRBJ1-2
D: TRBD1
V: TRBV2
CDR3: CASTPRARGNGGYTF
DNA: TGTGCCAGCACTCCCCGTGCCAGGGGGAATGGTGGCTACACCTTC

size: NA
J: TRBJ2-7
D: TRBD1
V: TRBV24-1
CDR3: CATSDIDRGHEQYF
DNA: TGTGCCACCAGTGATATAGACAGGGGTCACGAGCAGTACTTC

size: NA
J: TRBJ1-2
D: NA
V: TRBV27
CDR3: CASSSNRNYGYTF
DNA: TGTGCCAGCAGTTCGAACAGAAACTATGGCTACACCTTC

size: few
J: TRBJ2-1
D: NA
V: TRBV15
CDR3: CATSREGNSEVEQFF
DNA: TGTGCCACCAGCAGAGAAGGAAATAGCGAGGTTGAGCAGTTCTTC

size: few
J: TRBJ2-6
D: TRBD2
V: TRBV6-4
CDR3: CASSVLRGGPIGANVLTF
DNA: TGTGCCAGCAGTGTTTTGCGGGGGGGCCCGATCGGGGCCAACGTCCTGACTTTC

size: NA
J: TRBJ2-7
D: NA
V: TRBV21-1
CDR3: CASSKASRRLAPTYEQYF
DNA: TGTGCCAGCAGCAAAGCTTCTCGAAGACTAGCACCTACCTACGAGCAGTACTTC

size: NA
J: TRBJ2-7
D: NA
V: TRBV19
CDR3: CASSIASAGSYEQYF
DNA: TGTGCCAGTAGTATAGCCTCGGCAGGGTCCTACGAGCAGTACTTC

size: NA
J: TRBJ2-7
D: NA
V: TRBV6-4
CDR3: CASSQQGHDRPTYEQYF
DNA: TGTGCCAGCAGTCAGCAGGGCCACGACCGACCGACCTACGAGCAGTACTTC

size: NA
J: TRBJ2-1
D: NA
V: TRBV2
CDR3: CASSVQGNSYNEQFF
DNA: TGTGCCAGCAGTGTGCAGGGCAATTCCTACAATGAGCAGTTCTTC

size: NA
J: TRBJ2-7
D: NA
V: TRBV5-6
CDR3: CASSPTPNRAHEQYF
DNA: TGTGCCAGCAGCCCCACACCAAACAGGGCCCACGAGCAGTACTTC

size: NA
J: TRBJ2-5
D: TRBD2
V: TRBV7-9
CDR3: CASSSNAILAGGRETQYF
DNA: TGTGCCAGCAGCTCCAACGCGATTTTAGCGGGGGGGAGAGAGACCCAGTACTTC

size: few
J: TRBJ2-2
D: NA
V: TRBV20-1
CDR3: CSASLGGSSTGELFF
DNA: TGCAGTGCTAGCTTAGGGGGATCCAGCACCGGGGAGCTGTTTTTT

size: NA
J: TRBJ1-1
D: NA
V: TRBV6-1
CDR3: CASREQVNTEAFF
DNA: TGTGCCAGCAGGGAACAGGTGAACACTGAAGCTTTCTTT

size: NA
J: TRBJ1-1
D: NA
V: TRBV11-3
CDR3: CASSPPAGGTEAFF
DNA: TGTGCCAGCAGCCCCCCGGCGGGCGGCACTGAAGCTTTCTTT

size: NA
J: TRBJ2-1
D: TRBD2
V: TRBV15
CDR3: CATSARLAGNEQFF
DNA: TGTGCCACCAGCGCCCGACTAGCGGGCAATGAGCAGTTCTTC

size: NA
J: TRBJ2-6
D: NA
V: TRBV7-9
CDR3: CASSFGSGPHLLSGANVLTF
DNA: TGTGCCAGCAGCTTCGGGTCAGGGCCTCATTTACTCTCTGGGGCCAACGTCCTGACTTTC

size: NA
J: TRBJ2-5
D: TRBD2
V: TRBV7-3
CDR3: CASSEGKLAGGLQETQYF
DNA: TGTGCCAGCAGCGAGGGGAAACTAGCGGGGGGGCTACAGGAGACCCAGTACTTC

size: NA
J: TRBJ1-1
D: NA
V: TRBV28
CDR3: CASSFGGYQGTEAFF
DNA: TGTGCCAGCAGTTTCGGGGGGTACCAGGGAACTGAAGCTTTCTTT

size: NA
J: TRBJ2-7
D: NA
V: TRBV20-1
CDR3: CSARPGSAGEQYF
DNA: TGCAGTGCTAGGCCGGGATCGGCGGGGGAGCAGTACTTC

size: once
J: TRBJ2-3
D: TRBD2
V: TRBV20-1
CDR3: CSARLSGLAGITDTQYF
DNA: TGCAGTGCTAGATTATCTGGACTAGCGGGGATCACAGATACGCAGTATTTT

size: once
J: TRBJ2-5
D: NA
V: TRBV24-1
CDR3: CATSGAGTQYF
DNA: TGTGCCACCAGTGGGGCGGGGACCCAGTACTTC

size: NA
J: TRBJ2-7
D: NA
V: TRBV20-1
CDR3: CSALKDFYEQYF
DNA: TGCAGTGCTCTTAAGGACTTCTACGAGCAGTACTTC

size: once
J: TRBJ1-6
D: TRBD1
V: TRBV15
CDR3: CATSRVRQGRSPLHF
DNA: TGTGCCACCAGCAGAGTTCGACAGGGCCGGTCACCCCTCCACTTT

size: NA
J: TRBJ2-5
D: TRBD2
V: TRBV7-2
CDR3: CASSLMLAGGQETQYF
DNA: TGTGCCAGCAGCTTAATGCTAGCGGGAGGCCAAGAGACCCAGTACTTC

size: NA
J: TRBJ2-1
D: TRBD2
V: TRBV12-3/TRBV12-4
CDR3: CASRLAGGSYNEQFF
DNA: TGTGCCAGCAGGTTAGCGGGAGGTAGTTACAATGAGCAGTTCTTC

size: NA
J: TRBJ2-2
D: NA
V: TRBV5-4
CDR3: CASSQWTAPNTGELFF
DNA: TGTGCCAGCAGCCAATGGACCGCCCCGAACACCGGGGAGCTGTTTTTT

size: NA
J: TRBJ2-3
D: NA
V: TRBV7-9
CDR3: CASSDIGRNTDTQYF
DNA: TGTGCCAGCAGCGATATCGGGAGAAACACAGATACGCAGTATTTT

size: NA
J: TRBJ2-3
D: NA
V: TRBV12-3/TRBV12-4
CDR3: CASSPVSGSTDTQYF
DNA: TGTGCCAGCAGTCCCGTGAGCGGTTCGACAGATACGCAGTATTTT

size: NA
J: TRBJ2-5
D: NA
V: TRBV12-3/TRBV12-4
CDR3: CASSATTSYQETQYF
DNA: TGTGCCAGCAGTGCCACGACTAGTTATCAAGAGACCCAGTACTTC